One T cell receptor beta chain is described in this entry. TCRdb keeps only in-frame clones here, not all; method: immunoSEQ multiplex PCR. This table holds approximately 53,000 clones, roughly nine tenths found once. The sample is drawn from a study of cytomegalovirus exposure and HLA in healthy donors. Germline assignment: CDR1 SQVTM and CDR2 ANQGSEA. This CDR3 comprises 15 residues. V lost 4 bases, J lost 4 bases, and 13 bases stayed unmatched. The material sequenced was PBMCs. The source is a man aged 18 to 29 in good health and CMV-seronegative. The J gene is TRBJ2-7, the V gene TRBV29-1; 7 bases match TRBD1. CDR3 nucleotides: TGCAGCGTTGTGGGGGAAGGGGGCAATTTTTACGAGCAGTACTTC. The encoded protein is CSVVGEGGNFYEQYF.